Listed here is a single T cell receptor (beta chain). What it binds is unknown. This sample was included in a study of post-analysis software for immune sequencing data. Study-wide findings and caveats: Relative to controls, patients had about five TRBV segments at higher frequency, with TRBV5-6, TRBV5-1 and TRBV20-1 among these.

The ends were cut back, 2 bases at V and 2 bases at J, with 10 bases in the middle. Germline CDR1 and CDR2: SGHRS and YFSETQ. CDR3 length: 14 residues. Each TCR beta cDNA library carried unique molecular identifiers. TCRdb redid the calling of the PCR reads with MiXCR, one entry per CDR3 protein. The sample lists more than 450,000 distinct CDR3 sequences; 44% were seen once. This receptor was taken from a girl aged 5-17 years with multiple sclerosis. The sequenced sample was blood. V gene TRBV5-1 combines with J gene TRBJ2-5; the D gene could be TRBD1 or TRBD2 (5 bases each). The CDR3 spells CASSFNGAQETQYF. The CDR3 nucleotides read TGCGCCAGCAGCTTCAACGGGGCGCAAGAGACCCAGTACTTC.